Listed here is a single TCR beta chain. No antigen is known for it. These data originate in a study of T cell repertoires in cytomegalovirus infection. Across the study: Public TCR beta signatures indicated both CMV infection and matching HLA type. Study results and caveats: Clonotypes of TCR beta that were HLA-C-restricted and CMV-specific dominated the ex vivo response.

From the reads, TCRdb called clonotypes with MiXCR, one entry per CDR3 protein. The table lists some 350,000 distinct CDR3 sequences, about 35% of them singletons. Germline trimming cut 5 bases from V and 9 bases from J; bases unmatched to any gene: 10. CDR1 SGHVS and CDR2 FQNEAQ come from the germline V gene. The CDR3 has 16 amino acids. The sequencing used cultured PBMCs, collected from culture after CMV antigen stimulation. The chain is built from TRBV7-8 and TRBJ2-1; 13 nucleotides align to TRBD2. This clonotype was sampled from a human donor in good health (CMV status not recorded). Some clones in this sample may be carry-over from other donors' samples. In DNA, the CDR3 is TGTGCCAGCAGCACAAGGAGGACTAGCGGGAGATGTGAGCAGTTCTTC. Translated: CASSTRRTSGRCEQFF.